This T cell receptor (beta chain) was found in a study of blood T cell repertoires in COVID-19. Study-level information: Italy, Spain and the United States were the sources of the convalescent and acute COVID-19 samples. T cells, B-cell-depleted T cells, or PBMCs provided the cDNA or gDNA that served as material.

The CDR3 loop spans 15 amino acids. V trimming: 4 bases; J trimming: 6 bases; junction bases outside the gene matches: 10. Germline CDR1 is SGHNT and CDR2 is YENEEA. Authors' processing steps: By means of reference gene primer amplification, nucleated cell counts were estimated. Assay used: immunoSEQ multiplex PCR; TCRdb lists only in-frame clones, some missing. V and J calls and clone size follow that table, whereas D and trimming were derived from the DNA. The data hold approximately 290,000 clones, with approximately 86% observed a single time. Enrollment of patients from Seattle took place during active infection, with longitudinal follow-up.

The sample was peripheral blood. The TCR comes from a human donor with COVID-19, enrolled during active disease. The donor label of this sample is uncertain. The genes are TRBV11-3 and TRBJ2-7; TRBD2 agrees at 9 bases. This CDR3 is CASSSTPGLAGEQYF. CDR3 in DNA: TGTGCCAGCAGCTCGACCCCGGGACTAGCTGGCGAGCAGTACTTC.